The 15 T cell receptor beta chains below come from one sample, sequenced in a study of T-cell reconstitution after alpha-beta-depleted transplantation in children. Unique molecular identifiers were incorporated when the TCRbeta library was constructed. MiXCR, applied by TCRdb to the PCR reads, yields one record per CDR3 protein. The repertoire consists of a few hundred thousand distinct CDR3 sequences, with 6.5% to 9% occurring once and the leading ten covering approximately 8.6%. Overall study findings and caveats: Newly produced T cells mostly accounted for T-cell counts and diversity one year post-transplant.

Which antigens these TCRs recognize remains unknown. The sequences come from peripheral blood, collected 360 days after TCRalphabeta/CD19-depleted stem cell transplant. All receptors come from a female patient aged 2-10 years who had a stem cell transplant for Fanconi anemia, so the T cells may come from the graft donor.

The table lists this clonotype with many counts. The chain is built from TRBV29-1 and TRBJ2-3; D gene uncertain. CDR1 and CDR2 (germline): SQVTM, ANQGSEA. The V and J ends lost 1 base and 4 bases respectively, with 12 bases between them. The CDR3 totals 14 residues. CDR3 region: CSVEGHLVSDTQYF. The DNA of the CDR3 is TGCAGCGTTGAAGGGCACCTAGTGTCAGATACGCAGTATTTT.

This clonotype was seen repeatedly, ten times or more. The genes are TRBV7-3 and TRBJ2-3; either TRBD1 or TRBD2 may supply D (5 bases each). There are 14 residues in the CDR3. Germline V gene lookup returns CDR1 SGHTA and CDR2 FQGTGA. V dropped 3 bases and J dropped 5 bases, with 12 bases sitting between them. The CDR3, as DNA: TGTGCCAGCAGCTTTTCCAGGGAGATAGATACGCAGTATTTT. Amino acids: CASSFSREIDTQYF.

The V and J genes are TRBV7-8 and TRBJ1-2; TRBD1 matches 11 bases. Per the germline V gene, CDR1 is SGHVS and CDR2 is FQNEAQ. The J segment lost 7 bases and the V segment lost 0 bases, leaving 1 base of the junction unmatched. The CDR3 sequence is 14 residues long. CDR3: CASSLAGTGGGYTF. Written as DNA, the CDR3 is TGTGCCAGCAGCTTAGCCGGGACAGGGGGTGGCTACACCTTC.

Details on this clonotype: Being one base from a much bigger clone, this may be a read error. V and J are TRBV15 and TRBJ2-2; tentatively, D is TRBD2 (6 bases). CDR1 LNHNV and CDR2 YYDKDF come from the germline V gene (reference sequence). The CDR3 runs 14 residues. CDR3 sequence (DNA): TGTGCCACCAGCAGAGTCGGGAGTTCCGGGGAGCCGTTTTTT. Protein: CATSRVGSSGEPFF.

There are a few counts of this clonotype. The V call is TRBV27, the J call TRBJ1-4; D gene unclear. CDR1 and CDR2 (germline): MNHEY, SMNVEV (reference sequence). Trimming stripped 6 bases from V and 7 bases from J, with 12 bases between. This CDR3 region has 13 residues. CDR3 residues: CASRAPVSEKLFF. CDR3 nucleotide sequence: TGTGCCAGCAGGGCCCCAGTGAGTGAAAAACTGTTTTTT.

This chain connects TRBV18 to TRBJ1-1, with TRBD1 as a possible D gene (5 bases). The CDR3 extends over 14 amino acids. Germline V CDR1 and CDR2: KGHSH, LQKENI. V was clipped by 3 bases and J by 3 bases, with 11 bases between them. Here the CDR3 reads CASSPRDLDTEAFF. The CDR3 DNA reads TGTGCCAGCTCACCCAGGGACCTCGACACTGAAGCTTTCTTT.

This clonotype showed up just once. It may be a read error: a sequence one base away is much more abundant. The chain uses TRBV29-1 and TRBJ2-3; D uncertain. The CDR3 has 15 amino acids. Per the germline V gene, CDR1 is SQVTM and CDR2 is ANQGSEA. The CDR3 reads CSVVMFLGRTDAQYF. Written as DNA, the CDR3 is TGCAGCGTTGTAATGTTTCTAGGTCGCACAGATGCGCAGTATTTT.

This clonotype has at least ten counts. V gene TRBV14 combines with J gene TRBJ2-7; D gene uncertain. The CDR3 loop spans 14 amino acids. Trimming shortened V by 1 base and J by 6 bases, and 13 bases separated the two germline ends. Per the germline V gene, CDR1 is SGHDN and CDR2 is FVKESK. This CDR3 reads CASSQAVKMREQYF. CDR3 sequence (DNA): TGTGCCAGCAGCCAAGCAGTAAAGATGCGCGAGCAGTACTTC.

This clonotype was seen a few times. The rearrangement joins TRBV27 to TRBJ2-7, with TRBD1 matching 8 bases. J gave up 2 bases and V 4 bases, and 10 bases lay outside the gene matches. Per the germline V gene, CDR1 is MNHEY and CDR2 is SMNVEV (reference sequence). This CDR3 contains 16 residues. CDR3 loop: CASSSNLRTGPYEQYF. The CDR3 region has the DNA TGTGCCAGCAGTTCGAATCTGAGGACAGGGCCCTACGAGCAGTACTTC.

Many counts were recorded for this clonotype. V is TRBV6-2 or TRBV6-3 and J is TRBJ1-1; perhaps TRBD1 as D (5 bases). The CDR3 covers 11 residues. Germline V CDR1 and CDR2: MNHEY, SVGEGT. V lost 7 bases, J lost 13 bases, and 16 bases lay in between. The CDR3: CASTTGSGDFF. CDR3 sequence (DNA): TGTGCCAGCACCACGGGATCGGGGGATTTCTTT.

This clonotype was seen a few times. V and J are TRBV15 and TRBJ2-7; 10 positions agree with TRBD1. Germline CDR1 and CDR2: LNHNV and YYDKDF (reference sequence). The V segment lost 0 bases and the J segment 1 base; nucleotides outside the gene matches: 6. CDR3 size: 17 residues. CDR3 amino acids: CATSREPPGQGSYEQYF. CDR3 DNA: TGTGCCACCAGCAGAGAACCACCGGGACAGGGGTCCTACGAGCAGTACTTC.

This clonotype was picked up many times. CDR3 DNA sequence: TGTGCCAGCAGCCAAGATTGGGCAGGGCGCGGCACAGATACGCAGTATTTT. It translates to CASSQDWAGRGTDTQYF. The chain couples TRBV4-2 to TRBJ2-3; maybe TRBD1 (5 bases). Per the germline V gene, CDR1 is LGHNA and CDR2 is YNFKEQ. The CDR3 has 17 residues. The V and J ends lost 0 bases and 1 base respectively, with 14 bases between them.

This clonotype was seen more than once but under ten times. This rearrangement joins TRBV5-1 to TRBJ1-4; D unresolved. V was trimmed by 0 bases and J by 8 bases, leaving 17 bases between them. The length of the CDR3 is 16 residues. Germline V gene lookup returns CDR1 SGHRS and CDR2 YFSETQ. Here the CDR3 DNA reads TGCGCCAGCAGCTTGGATCCCGGACGGAGTAGAGAAAAACTGTTTTTT. Its translation: CASSLDPGRSREKLFF.

This clonotype appeared many times. The chain links TRBV2 to TRBJ1-2; D might be TRBD1 (6 bases). Trimming cost V 6 bases and J 0 bases, with 8 bases left between them. The CDR3 runs to 13 residues. The germline V gene has CDR1 SNHLY and CDR2 FYNNEI. In DNA form, the CDR3 reads TGTGCCAGCAGGGACAGATCTAACTATGGCTACACCTTC. This gives the protein CASRDRSNYGYTF.

At least ten counts were recorded for this clonotype. This sequence joins TRBV5-1 and TRBJ2-2; D might be TRBD1 (6 bases). The germline CDR1 and CDR2 sequences are SGHRS and YFSETQ. V was cut by 3 bases and J by 8 bases, with 8 bases left in between. CDR3 length: 12 residues. This chain's CDR3 is CASSSGQGELFF. The CDR3 bases are TGCGCCAGCAGCTCCGGACAGGGGGAGCTGTTTTTT.